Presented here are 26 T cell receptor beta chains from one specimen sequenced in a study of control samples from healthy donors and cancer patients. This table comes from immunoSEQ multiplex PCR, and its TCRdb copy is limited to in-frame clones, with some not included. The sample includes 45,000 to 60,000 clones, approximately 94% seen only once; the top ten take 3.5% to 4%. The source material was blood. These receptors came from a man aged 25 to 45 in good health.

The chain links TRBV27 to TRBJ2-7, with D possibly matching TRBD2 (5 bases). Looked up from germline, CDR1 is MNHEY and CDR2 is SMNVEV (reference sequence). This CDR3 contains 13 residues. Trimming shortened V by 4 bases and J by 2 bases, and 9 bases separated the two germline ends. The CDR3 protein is CASSSSGAYEQYF. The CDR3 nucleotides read TGTGCCAGCAGTTCGTCCGGGGCCTACGAGCAGTACTTC.

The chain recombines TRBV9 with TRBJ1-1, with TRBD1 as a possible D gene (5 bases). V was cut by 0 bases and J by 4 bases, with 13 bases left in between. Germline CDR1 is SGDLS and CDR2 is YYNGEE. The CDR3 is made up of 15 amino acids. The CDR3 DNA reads TGTGCCAGCAGCGTAGAACCCGGGAGGGGCACTGAAGCTTTCTTT. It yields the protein CASSVEPGRGTEAFF.

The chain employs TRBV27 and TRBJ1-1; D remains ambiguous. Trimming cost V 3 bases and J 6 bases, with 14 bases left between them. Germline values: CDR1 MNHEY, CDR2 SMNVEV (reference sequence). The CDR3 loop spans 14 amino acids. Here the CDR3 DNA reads TGTGCCAGCAGTTTGGAGGGCAACCCCGCTGAAGCTTTCTTT. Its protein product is CASSLEGNPAEAFF.

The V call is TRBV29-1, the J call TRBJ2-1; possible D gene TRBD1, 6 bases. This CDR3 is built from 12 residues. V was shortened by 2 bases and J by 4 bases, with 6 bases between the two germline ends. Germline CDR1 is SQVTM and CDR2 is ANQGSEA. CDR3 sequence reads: CSVEQGYNEQFF. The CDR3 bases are TGCAGCGTTGAACAGGGGTACAATGAGCAGTTCTTC.

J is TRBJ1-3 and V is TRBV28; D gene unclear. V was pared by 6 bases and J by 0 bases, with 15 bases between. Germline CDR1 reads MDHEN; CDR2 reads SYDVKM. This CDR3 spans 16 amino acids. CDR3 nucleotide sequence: TGTGCCAGCAGCCCAACTGGACTGAGCTCTGGAAACACCATATATTTT. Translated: CASSPTGLSSGNTIYF.

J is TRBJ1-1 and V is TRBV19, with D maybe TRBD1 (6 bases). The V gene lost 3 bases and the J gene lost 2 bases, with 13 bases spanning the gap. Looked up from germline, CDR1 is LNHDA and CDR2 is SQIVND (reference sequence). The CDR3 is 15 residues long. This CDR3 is CASSMKGGLNTEAFF. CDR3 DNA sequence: TGTGCCAGTAGTATGAAAGGGGGACTAAACACTGAAGCTTTCTTT. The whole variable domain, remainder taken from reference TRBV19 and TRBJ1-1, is DGGITQSPKYLFRKEGQNVTLSCEQNLNHDAMYWYRQDPGQGLRLIYYSQIVNDFQKGDIAEGYSVSREKKESFPLTVTSAQKNPTAFYLCASSMKGGLNTEAFFGQGTRLTVV.

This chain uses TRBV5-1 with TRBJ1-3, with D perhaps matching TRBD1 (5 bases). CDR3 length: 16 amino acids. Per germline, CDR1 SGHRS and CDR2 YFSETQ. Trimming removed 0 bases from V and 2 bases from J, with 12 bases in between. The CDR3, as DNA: TGCGCCAGCAGCTTGGACTCAGGGACGGCTGGAAACACCATATATTTT. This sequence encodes CASSLDSGTAGNTIYF.

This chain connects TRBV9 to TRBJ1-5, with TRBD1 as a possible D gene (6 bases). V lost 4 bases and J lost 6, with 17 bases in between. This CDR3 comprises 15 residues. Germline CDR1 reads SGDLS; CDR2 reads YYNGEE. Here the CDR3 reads CASSITGYPFQPQHF. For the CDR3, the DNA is TGTGCCAGCAGCATAACAGGGTACCCTTTTCAGCCCCAGCATTTT. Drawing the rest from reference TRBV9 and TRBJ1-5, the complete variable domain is DSGVTQTPKHLITATGQRVTLRCSPRSGDLSVYWYQQSLDQGLQFLIQYYNGEERAKGNILERFSAQQFPDLHSELNLSSLELGDSALYFCASSITGYPFQPQHFGDGTRLSIL.

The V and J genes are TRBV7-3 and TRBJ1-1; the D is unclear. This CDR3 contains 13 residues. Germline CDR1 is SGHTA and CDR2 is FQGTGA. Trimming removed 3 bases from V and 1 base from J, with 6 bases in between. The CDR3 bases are TGTGCCAGCAGCTTTTCCAGGAACACTGAAGCTTTCTTT. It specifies CASSFSRNTEAFF.

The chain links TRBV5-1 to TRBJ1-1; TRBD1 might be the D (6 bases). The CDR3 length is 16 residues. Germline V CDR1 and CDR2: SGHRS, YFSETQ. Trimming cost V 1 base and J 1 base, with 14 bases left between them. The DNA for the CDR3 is TGCGCCAGCAGCTTGACAGAACAGGGACCGAACACTGAAGCTTTCTTT. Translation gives CASSLTEQGPNTEAFF.

The CDR3 region has the DNA TGTGCCCTCTGGAGCTCTGGAAACACCATATATTTT. It yields the protein CALWSSGNTIYF. The chain has TRBV27 and TRBJ1-3; D is unresolved. Germline V gene sequence: CDR1 MNHEY, CDR2 SMNVEV (reference sequence). Trimming took off 11 bases at V and 0 bases at J, with 8 bases between the two ends. The CDR3 runs 12 residues.

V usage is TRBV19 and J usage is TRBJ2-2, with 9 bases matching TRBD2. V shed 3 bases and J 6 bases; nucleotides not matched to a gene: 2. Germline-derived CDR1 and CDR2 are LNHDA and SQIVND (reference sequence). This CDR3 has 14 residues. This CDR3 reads CASSMGLAPGELFF. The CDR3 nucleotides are TGTGCCAGTAGTATGGGACTAGCCCCCGGGGAGCTGTTTTTT.

The CDR3 DNA reads TGCGCCAGCAGCCATAGGGAAAACTACGAGCAGTACTTC. Translating gives CASSHRENYEQYF. The V gene is TRBV4-1, the J gene TRBJ2-7; D is unclear. This CDR3 is 13 amino acids long. Trimming took 3 bases from V and 3 from J, leaving 9 bases between them. Germline CDR1 MGHRA, CDR2 YSYEKL.

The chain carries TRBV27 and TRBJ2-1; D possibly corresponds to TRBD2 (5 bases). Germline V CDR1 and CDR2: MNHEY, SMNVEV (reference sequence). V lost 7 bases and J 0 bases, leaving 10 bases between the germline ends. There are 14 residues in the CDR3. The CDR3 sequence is CASKRVSSYNEQFF. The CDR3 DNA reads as TGTGCCAGCAAGAGGGTTAGCTCCTACAATGAGCAGTTCTTC.

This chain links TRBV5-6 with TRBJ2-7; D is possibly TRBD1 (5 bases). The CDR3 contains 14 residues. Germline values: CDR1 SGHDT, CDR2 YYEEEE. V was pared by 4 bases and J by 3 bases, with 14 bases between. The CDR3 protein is CASSLSQRGYEQYF. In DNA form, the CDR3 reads TGTGCCAGCAGCCTATCACAAAGGGGCTACGAGCAGTACTTC.

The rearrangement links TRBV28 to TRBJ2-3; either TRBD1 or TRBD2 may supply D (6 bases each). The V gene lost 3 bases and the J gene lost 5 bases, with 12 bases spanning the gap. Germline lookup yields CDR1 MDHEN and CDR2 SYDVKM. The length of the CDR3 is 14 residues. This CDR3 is CASSFTGAGDTQYF. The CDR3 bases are TGTGCCAGCAGTTTTACGGGGGCGGGAGATACGCAGTATTTT.

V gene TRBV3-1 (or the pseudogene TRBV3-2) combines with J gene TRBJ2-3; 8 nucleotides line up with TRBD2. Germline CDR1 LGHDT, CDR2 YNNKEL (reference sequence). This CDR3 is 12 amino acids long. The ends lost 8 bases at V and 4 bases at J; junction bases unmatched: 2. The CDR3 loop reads CASRGGADTQYF. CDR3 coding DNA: TGTGCCAGCCGGGGGGGGGCAGATACGCAGTATTTT.

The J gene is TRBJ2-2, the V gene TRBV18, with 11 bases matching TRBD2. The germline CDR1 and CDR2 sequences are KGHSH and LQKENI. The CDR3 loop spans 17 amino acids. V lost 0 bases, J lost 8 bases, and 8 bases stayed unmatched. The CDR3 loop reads CASSPPSGGARRGELFF. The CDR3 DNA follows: TGTGCCAGCTCACCACCTAGCGGGGGGGCCAGAAGAGGGGAGCTGTTTTTT.

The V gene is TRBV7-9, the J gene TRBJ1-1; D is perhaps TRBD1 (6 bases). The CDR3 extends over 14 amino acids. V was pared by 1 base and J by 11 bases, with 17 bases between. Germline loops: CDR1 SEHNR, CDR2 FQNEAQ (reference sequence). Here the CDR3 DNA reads TGTGCCAGCAGCTTAGACGAGACAGGCCGGCGCGCTTTCTTT. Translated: CASSLDETGRRAFF. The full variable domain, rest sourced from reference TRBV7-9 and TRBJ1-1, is DTGVSQNPRHKITKRGQNVTFRCDPISEHNRLYWYRQTLGQGPEFLTYFQNEAQLEKSRLLSDRFSAERPKGSFSTLEIQRTEQGDSAMYLCASSLDETGRRAFFGQGTRLTVV.

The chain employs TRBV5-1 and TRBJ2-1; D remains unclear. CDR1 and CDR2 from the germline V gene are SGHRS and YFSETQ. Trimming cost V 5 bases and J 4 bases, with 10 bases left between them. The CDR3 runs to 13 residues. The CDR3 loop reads CASRLDGYNEQFF. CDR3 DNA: TGCGCCAGCAGACTGGACGGTTACAATGAGCAGTTCTTC.

The CDR3 sequence is CASSDRDRGGYGYTF. CDR3 DNA sequence: TGTGCCAGTAGTGACCGGGACAGGGGTGGCTATGGCTACACCTTC. The chain employs TRBV19 and TRBJ1-2, with TRBD1 matching 10 bases. This CDR3 spans 15 amino acids. With 5 bases clipped from V and 4 bases from J, the junction kept 7 bases outside the gene matches. CDR1 LNHDA and CDR2 SQIVND come from the germline V gene (reference sequence).

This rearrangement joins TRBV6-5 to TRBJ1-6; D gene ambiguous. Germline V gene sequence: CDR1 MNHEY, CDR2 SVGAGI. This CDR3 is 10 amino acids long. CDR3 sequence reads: CANRDSPLHF. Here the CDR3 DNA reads TGTGCAAACAGAGATTCACCCCTCCACTTT.

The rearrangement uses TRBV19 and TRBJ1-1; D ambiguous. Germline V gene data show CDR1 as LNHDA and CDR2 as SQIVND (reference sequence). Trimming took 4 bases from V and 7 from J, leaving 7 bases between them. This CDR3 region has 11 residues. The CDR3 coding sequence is TGTGCCAGTAGTAGCGGTCTTGAAGCTTTCTTT. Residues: CASSSGLEAFF.

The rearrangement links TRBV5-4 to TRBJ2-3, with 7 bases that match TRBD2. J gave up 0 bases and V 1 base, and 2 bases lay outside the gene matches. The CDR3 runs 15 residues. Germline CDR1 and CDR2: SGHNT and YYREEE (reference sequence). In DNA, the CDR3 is TGTGCCAGCAGCTTGAGCGGGGAGAGCACAGATACGCAGTATTTT. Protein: CASSLSGESTDTQYF.

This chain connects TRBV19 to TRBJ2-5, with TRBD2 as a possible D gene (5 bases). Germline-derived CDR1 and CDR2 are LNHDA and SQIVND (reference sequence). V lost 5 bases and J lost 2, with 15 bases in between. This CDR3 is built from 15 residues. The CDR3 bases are TGTGCCAGTAGTCCCCATATCTCGGGGCAAGAGACCCAGTACTTC. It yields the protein CASSPHISGQETQYF.

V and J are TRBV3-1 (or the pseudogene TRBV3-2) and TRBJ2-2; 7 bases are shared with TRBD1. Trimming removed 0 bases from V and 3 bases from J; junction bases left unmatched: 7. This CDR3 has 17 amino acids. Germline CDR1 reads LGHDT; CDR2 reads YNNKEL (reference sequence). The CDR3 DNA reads TGTGCCAGCAGCCAAGATGAGACAGGGTGGGACACCGGGGAGCTGTTTTTT. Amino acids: CASSQDETGWDTGELFF.